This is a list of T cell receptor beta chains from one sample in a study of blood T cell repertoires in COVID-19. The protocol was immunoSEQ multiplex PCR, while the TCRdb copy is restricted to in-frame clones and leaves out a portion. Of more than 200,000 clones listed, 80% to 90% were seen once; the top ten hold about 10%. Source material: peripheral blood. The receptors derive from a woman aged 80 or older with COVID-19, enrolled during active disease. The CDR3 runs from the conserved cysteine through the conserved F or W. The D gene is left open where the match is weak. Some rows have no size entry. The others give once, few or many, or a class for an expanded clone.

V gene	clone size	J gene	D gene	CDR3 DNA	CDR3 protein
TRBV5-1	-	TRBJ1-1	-	TGCGCCAGCAGCTTGGCCTCGAACACTGAAGCTTTCTTT	CASSLASNTEAFF
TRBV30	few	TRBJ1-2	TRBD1	TGTGCCTGGAGAGCCGGACAGGCTTATGGCTACACCTTC	CAWRAGQAYGYTF
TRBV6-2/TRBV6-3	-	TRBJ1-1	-	TGTGCCAGCAGTTACTCGAGTTATACCGGGAGGAGCGCGATGAACACTGAAGCTTTCTTT	CASSYSSYTGRSAMNTEAFF
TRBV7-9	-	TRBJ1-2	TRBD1	TGTGCCAGCAGCCTGGGACAGGGTGAAATTGATGGCTACACCTTC	CASSLGQGEIDGYTF
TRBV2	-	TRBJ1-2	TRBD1	TGTGCCAGCAGGGGACAGAACTATGGCTACACCTTC	CASRGQNYGYTF
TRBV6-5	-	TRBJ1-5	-	TGTGCCAGCAGTTACAACAATAATCAGCCCCAGCATTTT	CASSYNNNQPQHF
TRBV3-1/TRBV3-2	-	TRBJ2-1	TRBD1	TGTGCCAGCAGCCTAGCCGGGACAGGTAATGAGCAGTTCTTC	CASSLAGTGNEQFF
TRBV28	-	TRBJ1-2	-	TGTGCCAGCAGTTCCAACGGCCGGGGTCTGGGCTACACCTTC	CASSSNGRGLGYTF
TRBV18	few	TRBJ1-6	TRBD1	TGTGCCAGCTCACCTGGGACAGGGAGTAATTCACCCCTCCACTTT	CASSPGTGSNSPLHF
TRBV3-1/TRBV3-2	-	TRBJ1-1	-	TGTGCCAGCAGCCAAGTAGTAGCGGGGGCTGAAGCTTTCTTT	CASSQVVAGAEAFF
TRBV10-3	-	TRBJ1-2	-	TGTGCCATCAGTGAGTCCATACTAGATGGCTACACCTTC	CAISESILDGYTF
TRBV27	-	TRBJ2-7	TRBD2	TGTGCCAGCGGTACAGCGGGGGGGTACGAGCAGTACTTC	CASGTAGGYEQYF
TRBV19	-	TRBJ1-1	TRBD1	TGTGCCAGTAGTACTGACAGGGTGGGCACTGAAGCTTTCTTT	CASSTDRVGTEAFF
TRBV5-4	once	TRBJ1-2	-	TGTGCCAGCAGCTTGTCCCCAAGAGACTATGGCTACACCTTC	CASSLSPRDYGYTF
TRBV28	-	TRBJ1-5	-	TGTGCCAGCAGTTTCGGGACAAAAAATCAGCCCCAGCATTTT	CASSFGTKNQPQHF
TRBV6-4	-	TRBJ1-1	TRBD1	TGTGCCAGCAGCCTACAGGGGGGGAGGACTGAAGCTTTCTTT	CASSLQGGRTEAFF
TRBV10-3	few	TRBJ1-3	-	TGTGCCACCTGGCCGGGTACAAGCTCTGGAAACACCATATATTTT	CATWPGTSSGNTIYF
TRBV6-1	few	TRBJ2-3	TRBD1	TGTGCCAGCAGTGAAGACAGGGGGATCACAGATACGCAGTATTTT	CASSEDRGITDTQYF
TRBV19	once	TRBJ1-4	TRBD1	TGTGCCAGTAGTGCCCCGGGACAGACAATTGAAAAACTGTTTTTT	CASSAPGQTIEKLFF
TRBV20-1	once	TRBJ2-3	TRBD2	TGCAGTGCTAGTCCTAGCGGGGCTGGAGATACGCAGTATTTT	CSASPSGAGDTQYF
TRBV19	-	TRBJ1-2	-	TGTGCCAGTAGTATTCCAGGGGCCTATGGCTACACCTTC	CASSIPGAYGYTF
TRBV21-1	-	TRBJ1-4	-	TGTGCCAGCAGCAAATGTGAGGGCCACACAAGAGGTGAAAAACTGTTTTTT	CASSKCEGHTRGEKLFF
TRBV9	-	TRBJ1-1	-	TGTGCCAGCAGCATAAGAACAGGAGGGACTGAAGCTTTCTTT	CASSIRTGGTEAFF
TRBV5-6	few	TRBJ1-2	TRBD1	TGTGCCAGCAGCTTGGAGGACAGGGCCCGGCCTAACTATGGCTACACCTTC	CASSLEDRARPNYGYTF
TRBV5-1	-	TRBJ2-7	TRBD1	TGCGCCAGCAGCCCCCCCCACAGGGGGCATTTCGAGCAGTACTTC	CASSPPHRGHFEQYF
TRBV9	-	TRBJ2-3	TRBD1	TGTGCCAGCAGCGTAGAGATAGGAAGGGGGCAGCGCACAGATACGCAGTATTTT	CASSVEIGRGQRTDTQYF
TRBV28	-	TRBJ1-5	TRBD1	TGTGCCAGCAGTTTACCGGGACAGGGGGCTCAGCCCCAGCATTTT	CASSLPGQGAQPQHF
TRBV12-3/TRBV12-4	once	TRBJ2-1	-	TGTGCCAGCACTCTGCCCCCAGGTGAGCAGTTCTTC	CASTLPPGEQFF
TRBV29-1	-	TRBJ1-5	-	TGCAGCGTTGGGCGGGGAGATCAGCCCCAGCATTTT	CSVGRGDQPQHF